The rows below give T cell receptor beta chains drawn from one sample of a study of long-term antiretroviral therapy in people with HIV. The table came from immunoSEQ multiplex PCR; TCRdb's copy has only in-frame clones and leaves some out. The table shows 35,000 or so clones, with 70% to 90% occurring only once. This material consisted of unsorted PBMCs, taken roughly 2.8 years before starting antiretroviral therapy. The source of these receptors is a woman in her 30s with HIV. The conserved cysteine and the conserved F or W are not part of the CDR3 here.

V	CDR3
TRBV28	ASSLSAGGNQPQH
TRBV6-5	ASSYSPGGEAF
TRBV30	AWSPLRGTDTQY
TRBV13	ASRTGGALYNEQF
TRBV6-5	ASRPGLATDTQY
TRBV5-8	ASSSQGAWKGQF
TRBV2	ASTLNTEAF
TRBV2	ASSGASGAGDTQY
TRBV7-8	ASSLVPLTEAF
TRBV5-4	ASRYLGGGGRSEQY
TRBV15	ATSRGLRLPYEQY
TRBV9	ASSSSHGNNQPQH
TRBV5-8	ASSLQGYNEQF
TRBV7-3	ASSLGQGIEQY
TRBV19	ASSIGASTDTQY
TRBV29-1	SGARTGAHEQY
TRBV7-6	ASSSKRGSDAYEQY
TRBV12-5	ASADGPVKLF
TRBV19	ASSGDSLNTEAF
TRBV7-2	ASSLRQGATETQY